This entry lists 16 T cell receptor beta chains sequenced from one sample in a study of T cell responses to AZD1222 COVID-19 vaccine. Profiling relied on immunoSEQ multiplex PCR, and the TCRdb table lists in-frame clones only, not all of them. Among about 85,000 clones listed, 80% to 95% were seen once. The sample was peripheral blood, taken 28 days after the second AZD1222 dose. These receptors were obtained from an adult who received the AZD1222 COVID-19 vaccine.

This clone was observed a single time. The chain uses TRBV10-3 and TRBJ1-4; 11 bases align to TRBD1. The junction had 1 base not matched to a gene; V was cut back by 0 bases and J by 7 bases. The CDR3 contains 15 residues. Germline assignment: CDR1 ENHRY and CDR2 SYGVKD. Here the CDR3 DNA reads TGTGCCATCAGTGAGTCCGGGACAGGGGGTGAAAAACTGTTTTTT. Encoded protein: CAISESGTGGEKLFF.

In its sample, this clone was seen once. The CDR3 loop is CASSGTGGYSNQPQHF. In nucleotides, the CDR3 is TGTGCCAGTAGTGGGACAGGGGGATATAGCAATCAGCCCCAGCATTTT. The rearrangement links TRBV19 to TRBJ1-5, with 11 bases lining up with TRBD1. CDR3 length equals 16 residues. The V and J ends lost 5 bases and 0 bases, in that order; junction bases with no gene match: 3. In germline, CDR1 is LNHDA, CDR2 SQIVND (reference sequence).

The J gene is TRBJ2-7, the V gene TRBV20-1; D not certain. Germline values: CDR1 DFQATT, CDR2 SNEGSKA (reference sequence). Trimming removed 3 bases from V and 0 bases from J, with 12 bases in between. The CDR3 length is 14 residues. The chain's CDR3 is CSASDPGYSYEQYF. CDR3 nucleotides: TGCAGTGCTAGTGATCCGGGTTACTCCTACGAGCAGTACTTC.

The rearrangement joins TRBV9 to TRBJ2-7; maybe TRBD1 (5 bases). The CDR3 runs to 13 residues. V lost 4 bases to trimming and J lost 6 bases, with 14 bases between them. Germline CDR1 and CDR2: SGDLS and YYNGEE. The CDR3 loop is CASSFGEGAEQYF. The DNA for the CDR3 is TGTGCCAGCAGCTTTGGGGAAGGGGCCGAGCAGTACTTC.

The gene calls are TRBV6-2 or TRBV6-3 and TRBJ2-1, with no clear D. The CDR3 extends over 14 amino acids. Trimming took off 6 bases at V and 3 bases at J, with 12 bases between the two ends. Germline V gives CDR1 MNHEY, CDR2 SVGEGT. CDR3 protein: CASSEYRNYNEQFF. The DNA for the CDR3 is TGTGCCAGCAGCGAGTACCGGAACTACAATGAGCAGTTCTTC.

This clone was counted a single time. The gene calls are TRBV28 and TRBJ2-7; 14 nucleotides align to TRBD2. The CDR3 contains 17 residues. Germline V gene sequence: CDR1 MDHEN, CDR2 SYDVKM. Trimming removed 3 bases from V and 3 bases from J; junction bases left unmatched: 7. The CDR3 DNA sequence: TGTGCCAGCAGTTTGGGACTAGCGGGAGTGGAGGTCTACGAGCAGTACTTC. It specifies CASSLGLAGVEVYEQYF.

This chain joins TRBV2 and TRBJ2-7; no clear D gene. CDR1 is SNHLY and CDR2 is FYNNEI in the germline V gene. The CDR3 has 12 amino acids. Trimming removed 2 bases from V and 2 bases from J, with 4 bases in between. CDR3 nucleotides: TGTGCCAGCAGTGAAAGCGCCTACGAGCAGTACTTC. This translates into CASSESAYEQYF.

The chain employs TRBV6-1 and TRBJ2-7; 7 bases agree with TRBD2. V dropped 1 base and J dropped 3; count of bases not matched to a gene: 6. The CDR3 runs to 15 residues. CDR1 MNHNS and CDR2 SASEGT come from the germline V gene. The CDR3 DNA follows: TGTGCCAGCAGTGAAGGAACGGGAGGATACTACGAGCAGTACTTC. This translates into CASSEGTGGYYEQYF.

This chain uses TRBV7-2 with TRBJ2-2; D remains unclear. CDR1 is SGHTA and CDR2 is FQGNSA in the germline V gene. V was cut by 6 bases and J by 4 bases, with 12 bases left in between. The CDR3 has 14 amino acids. The CDR3 coding sequence is TGTGCCAGCAGACTCAGCCCGGGCACCGGGGAGCTGTTTTTT. Its translation: CASRLSPGTGELFF.

This clone has a single count. The CDR3: CASSHPTGQENYGYTF. The CDR3 nucleotides read TGTGCCAGTAGTCACCCGACTGGACAGGAAAACTATGGCTACACCTTC. V and J are TRBV19 and TRBJ1-2; TRBD1 aligns across 7 bases. Unmatched junction bases numbered 11, after V lost 5 bases and J lost 2 bases. The CDR3 runs to 16 residues. Germline V lookup: CDR1 LNHDA, CDR2 SQIVND (reference sequence). Variable domain in full (rest from reference TRBV19 and TRBJ1-2): DGGITQSPKYLFRKEGQNVTLSCEQNLNHDAMYWYRQDPGQGLRLIYYSQIVNDFQKGDIAEGYSVSREKKESFPLTVTSAQKNPTAFYLCASSHPTGQENYGYTFGSGTRLTVV.

J is TRBJ1-5 and V is TRBV19; D is undetermined. The germline V and J ends were trimmed by 1 base and 4 bases, with 23 bases remaining between them. Germline V gene data show CDR1 as LNHDA and CDR2 as SQIVND (reference sequence). The CDR3 has 19 residues. CDR3 protein: CASSIGKWPRTHTNQPQHF. The CDR3 region has the DNA TGTGCCAGTAGTATAGGTAAGTGGCCCCGGACTCATACAAATCAGCCCCAGCATTTT.

This chain links TRBV10-2 with TRBJ2-5, with a tentative D call TRBD2 (5 bases). Between the trimmed V and J ends, which lost 6 bases and 2 bases, there was a span of 16 bases. The CDR3 is made up of 15 amino acids. Looked up from germline, CDR1 is WSHSY and CDR2 is SAAADI. The CDR3 region is CASSQNPGEQETQYF. CDR3 DNA: TGCGCCAGCAGCCAGAACCCCGGGGAACAAGAGACCCAGTACTTC.

This chain connects TRBV29-1 to TRBJ2-1; 9 bases line up with TRBD1. Germline trimming cut 6 bases from V and 12 bases from J; bases unmatched to any gene: 9. CDR3 length equals 12 residues. The V gene's germline CDR1 is SQVTM and CDR2 ANQGSEA. The CDR3 nucleotides are TGCAGCGTGATACCGGGACAGGGATCGCAGTTCTTC. Its protein is CSVIPGQGSQFF.

The rearrangement joins TRBV5-8 to TRBJ2-3; D may be TRBD1 (5 bases). The CDR3 consists of 14 residues. Germline V gene sequence: CDR1 SGHTS, CDR2 YDEGEE. The V end lost 6 bases, the J end lost 1 base, and 12 bases lay between the germline ends. DNA of the CDR3: TGTGCCAGCACCCCAGGGCTACGCACAGATACGCAGTATTTT. It is translated as CASTPGLRTDTQYF.

The chain links TRBV19 to TRBJ2-7; 7 nucleotides align to TRBD1. Trimming at V came to 5 bases and at J to 0 bases, leaving 7 bases not matched to a gene. Germline V gives CDR1 LNHDA, CDR2 SQIVND (reference sequence). This CDR3 is built from 15 residues. The CDR3 coding sequence is TGTGCCAGTAGTCATAAACAGGGGATCTCCTACGAGCAGTACTTC. Amino acids: CASSHKQGISYEQYF.

The chain links TRBV21-1 to TRBJ1-5; the DNA was not compared with TRBD1, the D call given in the table. TRBV21-1 is annotated as a pseudogene. The CDR3 extends over 17 amino acids. The chain's CDR3 is CASSKKGQPISNQPQHF. The CDR3 nucleotides are TGTGCCAGCAGCAAAAAAGGACAACCCATTAGCAATCAGCCCCAGCATTTT.